A selection of T cell receptor beta chains follows, all from one sample in a study of blood T cell repertoires in COVID-19. Assay used: immunoSEQ multiplex PCR; TCRdb lists only in-frame clones, some missing. The repertoire holds approximately 50,000 clones, with 65% to 90% as singletons. Sequencing was performed on peripheral blood. The receptors were gathered from a human donor in a cohort sampled during active COVID-19. Each CDR3 is given with its conserved first and last residue. Fields, in order: CDR3 DNA, CDR3 protein, V gene, D gene, clone size, J gene. D genes are given only for firm matches. Not every row has a clone size; where given, it reads once, few, many or a size class.

TGTGCCACCAGCTGGACTAGCGGGGAGGGGCTCACCGGGGAGCTGTTTTTT | CATSWTSGEGLTGELFF | TRBV24-1 | TRBD2 | - | TRBJ2-2
TGTGCCTGGAGTATGGGGGGGAGCTACAATGAGCAGTTCTTC | CAWSMGGSYNEQFF | TRBV30 | TRBD2 | once | TRBJ2-1
TGCGCCAGCAGCCAAGAGACGCCCACAGTAATTAACACCGGGGAGCTGTTTTTT | CASSQETPTVINTGELFF | TRBV4-3 | - | - | TRBJ2-2
TGTGCCAGCAGTCGAACTAGCGGGAGTCGTACAGATACGCAGTATTTT | CASSRTSGSRTDTQYF | TRBV28 | TRBD2 | - | TRBJ2-3
TGTGCCAGCAGCTTAGCGCGCATTAAGGGACACAGAAATGAAAAACTGTTTTTT | CASSLARIKGHRNEKLFF | TRBV7-8 | - | - | TRBJ1-4
TGTGCCAGCAGTTTATCTTCGAATTTTGGGAGGGGCGGAGTGGTAAAACTGTTTTTT | CASSLSSNFGRGGVVKLFF | TRBV28 | - | once | TRBJ1-4
TGTGCCAGCAGCTCCTCCTCGGCTAGCGGTACAGATACGCAGTATTTT | CASSSSSASGTDTQYF | TRBV28 | TRBD2 | once | TRBJ2-3
TGCGCCAGCAGCGATGGCCAGGGGGCCGAAAAACTGTTTTTT | CASSDGQGAEKLFF | TRBV5-1 | TRBD1 | - | TRBJ1-4
TGCGCCAGCAGCTCCACAGGCAATTTACGACAAGGCACAGATACGCAGTATTTT | CASSSTGNLRQGTDTQYF | TRBV5-1 | - | - | TRBJ2-3
TGTGCCAGCAGTTTTTTTAATAATTCACCCCTCCACTTT | CASSFFNNSPLHF | TRBV27 | - | - | TRBJ1-6